This is a list of T cell receptor beta chains from one sample in a study of blood T cell repertoires in COVID-19. The repertoire was sequenced with immunoSEQ multiplex PCR; TCRdb's copy has only in-frame clones and lacks some. The top ten hold about half of the sample, which has almost 30,000 clones, 80% seen once. Sequenced input: peripheral blood. Every receptor here comes from a woman in her seventies with acute or convalescent COVID-19. Both conserved end residues are part of each CDR3. The D gene is left open where the match is weak. Rows may omit the clone size; those that give it use once, few, many or a size class.

>TRBV5-1|TRBD2|TRBJ2-5|-
TGCGCCAGCAGCAAGGGACTAGCGGGAGGGCAAGAGACCCAGTACTTC
CASSKGLAGGQETQYF
>TRBV5-6|TRBD1|TRBJ1-1|-
TGTGCCAGCAGCGTCGAGCCGGGACAGGGGAACACTGAAGCTTTCTTT
CASSVEPGQGNTEAFF
>TRBV19|TRBD1|TRBJ2-3|few
TGTGCCACCCGGGACAGGGGCACAGATACGCAGTATTTT
CATRDRGTDTQYF
>TRBV15|-|TRBJ1-5|-
TGTGCCACCAGCGACGGGTTTAGCAATCAGCCCCAGCATTTT
CATSDGFSNQPQHF
>TRBV7-2|TRBD1|TRBJ1-1|-
TGTGCCAGCAGCTTAAGGGACAGGGGTCGGACTGAAGCTTTCTTT
CASSLRDRGRTEAFF
>TRBV25-1|-|TRBJ1-4|-
TGTGCCAGCAGTGTAGGCAGGAATAATGAAAAACTGTTTTTT
CASSVGRNNEKLFF
>TRBV29-1|-|TRBJ2-1|-
TGCAGCGGCGAGGGAGCTAGCTCCTACAATGAGCAGTTCTTC
CSGEGASSYNEQFF
>TRBV18|-|TRBJ1-2|-
TGTGCCAGCTCACCACCGGACAGATTCCAGGGCTATGGCTACACCTTC
CASSPPDRFQGYGYTF
>TRBV9|TRBD1|TRBJ2-3|once
TGTGCCAGCAGCGGTGCTGGGACAGGGGGCACAGATACGCAGTATTTT
CASSGAGTGGTDTQYF
>TRBV7-3|-|TRBJ2-3|-
TGTGCCAGCAGCTTCGGGACTTTTCAGGATACGCAGTATTTT
CASSFGTFQDTQYF
>TRBV5-1|-|TRBJ1-1|-
TGCGCCAGCAGCTTTAACACCATGAACACTGAAGCTTTCTTT
CASSFNTMNTEAFF
>TRBV6-2/TRBV6-3|-|TRBJ2-3|-
TGTGCCAGCAGTTACCGCAGCCCGGGGGCGGGGGTTTCTAGCACAGATACGCAGTATTTT
CASSYRSPGAGVSSTDTQYF
>TRBV27|TRBD2|TRBJ2-1|-
TGTGCCAGCAGTTTATCGGGGGAGGGCGGGAGATGGAATGAGCAGTTCTTC
CASSLSGEGGRWNEQFF
>TRBV7-9|TRBD2|TRBJ2-3|-
TGTGCCAGCAGCCCCTCGGGGGGTACGCAGTATTTT
CASSPSGGTQYF